This T cell receptor (beta chain) comes out of a study of blood T cell repertoires in COVID-19. The V and J ends lost 6 bases and 7 bases respectively, with 9 bases between them. The CDR3 loop spans 11 amino acids. Germline-derived CDR1 and CDR2 are MNHEY and SMNVEV (reference sequence). Assay: immunoSEQ multiplex PCR; the TCRdb copy retains only in-frame clones and omits some. Among approximately 100,000 clones listed, approximately 92% were seen once. The rearrangement links TRBV27 to TRBJ1-1, with TRBD1 as a possible D gene (6 bases). Source material: peripheral blood. This TCR was sampled from an elderly woman with acute or convalescent COVID-19. This chain's CDR3 is CASRDRHEAFF. The DNA for the CDR3 is TGTGCCAGCAGGGACAGACATGAAGCTTTCTTT.